This T cell receptor (beta chain) was profiled in a study of regulatory T cells in long-lasting Graves disease. Time point specified: newly diagnosed GD, antithyroid drugs for less than 3 months. RNA isolated from PBMCs was used to make the TCR library. The source of the patients was an endocrinology department in Xi'an, China. Sequencing libraries for TCR beta were prepared with iRepertoire HTBI primers and Arm-PCR of CDR3 regions. MiXCR, run by TCRdb on the multiplex PCR reads, gives a single entry per CDR3 protein. The repertoire holds about 560,000 distinct CDR3 sequences, with about 16% as singletons. V gave up 5 bases and J gave up 6 bases; unmatched junction bases: 6. CDR3 length: 13 amino acids. CDR1 SGHTA and CDR2 FQGTGA come from the germline V gene. For this clonotype: As yet, its antigen is unknown.

Whole-study findings and limits: Persistent disease preferred TRBV28, TRBJ1-2 and TRBJ2-5; new disease, TRBV20-1 and TRBJ2-1.

The data were also submitted as part of a second study, on T cells in Graves' hyperthyroidism and ophthalmopathy. From that paper: Carried out on the TCR CDR3, a first-round RT-PCR used the HTBI primer set. Most thyroid clonotypes with frequency above 0.001 were detected in blood.

This material consisted of peripheral blood mononuclear cells (PBMCs), taken at new diagnosis, from a patient treated with antithyroid drugs. This chain connects TRBV7-3 to TRBJ2-7, with 8 bases aligning to TRBD1. The receptor was derived from a man between 18 and 35 years old with Graves disease. The CDR3 here is CASSATGDGEQYF. CDR3 sequence (DNA): TGTGCCAGCAGCGCGACAGGGGATGGCGAGCAGTACTTC. Looking up the rest from reference TRBV7-3 and TRBJ2-7 gives the full variable domain: GAGVSQTPSNKVTEKGKYVELRCDPISGHTALYWYRQSLGQGPEFLIYFQGTGAADDSGLPNDRFFAVRPEGSVSTLKIQRTERGDSAVYLCASSATGDGEQYFGPGTRLTVT.